These 29 T cell receptor beta chains were sequenced from one sample in a study of T cell clonality in common variable immunodeficiency. The assay was immunoSEQ multiplex PCR, and TCRdb's table has in-frame clones only and misses some. The specimen has roughly 52,000 clones, none found just once. Sequencing was carried out using peripheral blood mononuclear cells. These TCRs come from a person between 18 and 75 years old in good health.

This clone was counted at least ten times. The read ends 3 residues shy of where the CDR3 ends; the end is completed using the germline J gene. The chain links TRBV30 to TRBJ2-2, with D possibly being TRBD1 (6 bases). The length of the CDR3 is 15 residues. The V end was cut by 7 bases, the J end by 0 bases, with 15 bases between. Germline V gives CDR1 GTSNPN, CDR2 SVGIG (reference sequence). The sequenced part of the CDR3 DNA is TGTGCCTTAAACAGGGAAAATACGAACACCGGGGAG. It is translated as CALNRENTNTGE. The full CDR3 reads CALNRENTNTGELFF.

Worth noting for this clone: The CDR3 end falls 3 residues outside the read, so it is completed with the germline J gene. V usage is TRBV19 and J usage is TRBJ1-2, with D possibly matching TRBD1 (6 bases). Per the germline V gene, CDR1 is LNHDA and CDR2 is SQIVND (reference sequence). CDR3 length: 15 residues. V lost 6 bases, J lost 7 bases, and 21 bases lay in between. The CDR3 loop reads CASRARQTVRGGYTF. The covered CDR3 bases are TGTGCCAGTAGGGCCCGACAAACCGTCAGGGGTGGC.

In this sample, this clone turned up many times. The read comes to an end 3 residues before the CDR3 does, leaving the germline J gene to fill in the end. The rearrangement uses TRBV5-5 and TRBJ1-5, with a weak D call TRBD1 (5 bases). The germline V gene has CDR1 SGHKS and CDR2 YYEKEE (reference sequence). V was cut by 0 bases and J by 7 bases, with 11 bases left in between. CDR3 size: 14 residues. CDR3 amino acids: CASSLEGRTQPQHF. The CDR3 DNA, read in part, is TGTGCCAGCAGCTTGGAGGGCAGGACACAGCCC.

This clone was seen repeatedly, ten times or more. The CDR3 is cut off 3 residues early in the read; its end comes from the germline J gene. The chain joins TRBV4-2 to TRBJ2-7; unclear D gene. Per the germline V gene, CDR1 is LGHNA and CDR2 is YNFKEQ. The CDR3 runs to 13 residues. Trimming removed 0 bases at V and 6 bases at J, with 9 bases between. CDR3: CASSQDRLREQYF. The DNA read from the CDR3 is TGTGCCAGCAGCCAAGATCGACTCCGCGAG.

This clone was recorded many times. Read coverage stops 3 residues before the CDR3 terminus; the germline J gene supplies the remainder. V and J are TRBV6-2 or TRBV6-3 and TRBJ2-7; the D gene is possibly TRBD2 (5 bases). The CDR3 is 13 residues long. V was shortened by 6 bases and J by 2 bases, with 11 bases between the two germline ends. Germline assignment: CDR1 MNHEY and CDR2 SVGEGT. The CDR3 protein is CASRYPGAYEQYF. The CDR3 bases that were read are TGTGCCAGCAGATATCCCGGGGCCTACGAG.

In this sample, this clone turned up a few times. The junction and the germline gene differ at one end; a read error may be behind it. The read terminates 3 residues before the CDR3 end, so the remaining end is supplied by the germline J gene. The V and J genes are TRBV5-1 and TRBJ1-3; D is undetermined. Germline V gives CDR1 SGHRS, CDR2 YFSETQ. CDR3 length equals 12 residues. The CDR3 here is CASSDSGNTIYF. The part of the CDR3 DNA that was read is TGCGCCAGCAGTGACTCTGGAAACACG.

Concerning this clone: The CDR3 end is not reached by the read, which stops 3 residues before it; the germline J gene fills it in. The chain uses TRBV19 and TRBJ1-5; D unresolved. Germline CDR1 is LNHDA and CDR2 is SQIVND (reference sequence). V was pared by 5 bases and J by 5 bases, with 10 bases between. The CDR3 consists of 13 residues. The CDR3 loop reads CASSEGRDQPQHF. The sequenced part of the CDR3 DNA is TGTGCCAGTAGTGAAGGCCGAGATCAGCCC.

This clone came up many times. The read halts 3 residues ahead of the CDR3 end, with the missing end drawn from the germline J gene. The chain joins TRBV19 to TRBJ2-3, with 7 bases that match TRBD1. V shed 4 bases and J 2 bases; nucleotides not matched to a gene: 3. The germline V gene encodes CDR1 LNHDA and CDR2 SQIVND (reference sequence). This CDR3 spans 14 amino acids. The CDR3 protein is CASSTGTVTDTQYF. CDR3 DNA (partial): TGTGCCAGTAGTACTGGGACAGTCACAGATACG.

The sample holds many counts of this clone. The DNA read from the CDR3 is TGTGCCAGTAGTATCTTCCGGTCGAGCAATCAGCCC. Translating it yields CASSIFRSSNQP. The CDR3, in full, reads CASSIFRSSNQPQHF. The gene calls are TRBV19 and TRBJ1-5; no reliable D call. The read terminates 3 residues ahead of where the CDR3 ends, so the germline J gene completes it. The CDR3 is 15 residues long. V lost 3 bases and J lost 1, with 10 bases in between. Looked up from germline, CDR1 is LNHDA and CDR2 is SQIVND (reference sequence).

This clone appeared a few times. The CDR3 goes on 3 residues after the read ends, and that part is filled in from the germline J gene. This chain connects TRBV20-1 to TRBJ1-3; possibly TRBD1 for D (6 bases). The germline V gene has CDR1 DFQATT and CDR2 SNEGSKA (reference sequence). V shed 4 bases and J shed 2 bases, with 12 bases lying between them. The CDR3 totals 14 residues. The CDR3 sequence: CSATRGGAGNTIYF. Incomplete CDR3 DNA: TGCAGTGCTACCCGAGGGGGTGCTGGAAACACC.

This clone was detected ten times or more. The read terminates 3 residues before the CDR3 end, so the remaining end is supplied by the germline J gene. The chain joins TRBV30 to TRBJ2-2; TRBD1 is a possible D gene (5 bases). The CDR3 extends over 15 amino acids. Per germline, CDR1 GTSNPN and CDR2 SVGIG (reference sequence). CDR3 DNA, as far as it was read: TGTGCCTGGAGTGTACGCCTTAGGGGTGGTGAAAAG. Translated, it gives CAWSVRLRGGEK. The full-length CDR3 reads as CAWSVRLRGGEKLFF.

This clone was found many times. The CDR3 end is not reached by the read, which stops 3 residues before it; the germline J gene fills it in. This rearrangement joins TRBV5-1 to TRBJ2-2; TRBD1 matches at 9 bases. The CDR3 totals 14 residues. V lost 7 bases, J lost 6 bases, and 7 bases stayed unmatched. The germline V gene encodes CDR1 SGHRS and CDR2 YFSETQ. The DNA read from the CDR3 is TGCGCCAGCCGTCGGACAGGGGACCCCGGGGAG. Its protein is CASRRTGDPGE. The whole CDR3 is CASRRTGDPGELFF.

Many counts were recorded for this clone. Read data end 3 residues before the CDR3 end; the end is taken from the germline J gene. The gene calls are TRBV2 and TRBJ2-1, with 12 bases aligning to TRBD2. V gave up 6 bases and J gave up 7 bases; unmatched junction bases: 13. The CDR3 covers 17 residues. Germline loops: CDR1 SNHLY, CDR2 FYNNEI. The CDR3 is CASRLASGRAVLNEQFF. The CDR3 DNA, read in part, is TGTGCCAGCAGGTTGGCTAGCGGGAGGGCCGTGTTGAATGAG.

As regards this clone: The read terminates 3 residues ahead of where the CDR3 ends, so the germline J gene completes it. The chain links TRBV7-9 to TRBJ1-2, with D perhaps matching TRBD1 (6 bases). The CDR3 spans 15 residues. The germline V and J ends were trimmed by 5 bases and 5 bases, with 18 bases remaining between them. Looked up from germline, CDR1 is SEHNR and CDR2 is FQNEAQ (reference sequence). The CDR3 DNA, read in part, is TGTGCCAGCAGCGAAAGACAGGTCGGAAAGTATGGC. It encodes CASSERQVGKYG. The CDR3, in full, reads CASSERQVGKYGYTF.

This clone occurred many times. The CDR3 is cut off 3 residues early in the read; its end comes from the germline J gene. The V call is TRBV29-1, the J call TRBJ2-5; TRBD1 aligns across 7 bases. Germline values: CDR1 SQVTM, CDR2 ANQGSEA. The V and J ends lost 5 bases and 5 bases, in that order; junction bases with no gene match: 11. The CDR3 is made up of 14 amino acids. CDR3 residues: CSVPGTVVWETQYF. Partial CDR3 DNA: TGCAGCGTTCCCGGGACAGTTGTTTGGGAGACC.

In the case of this clone: A much more abundant neighbour one base away suggests this may be a read error. The read terminates 3 residues before the CDR3 end, so the remaining end is supplied by the germline J gene. The genes are TRBV7-9 and TRBJ2-3; 7 positions match TRBD1. V was pared by 6 bases and J by 1 base, with 4 bases of the junction left unmatched. CDR3 length: 14 amino acids. CDR1 SEHNR and CDR2 FQNEAQ come from the germline V gene (reference sequence). The CDR3 region is CASSYGQGTDTQYF. CDR3 bases read: TGTGCCAGCAGTTACGGACAGGGCACAGATACG.

This clone was detected many times. The read ends 3 residues before the CDR3 terminus; that terminus is restored from the germline J gene. The genes are TRBV13 and TRBJ2-5; D not certain. The CDR3 sequence is 14 residues long. Germline V lookup: CDR1 PRHDT, CDR2 FYEKMQ (reference sequence). V shed 2 bases and J shed 1 base, with 8 bases lying between them. CDR3 sequence reads: CASSLRSAQETQYF. The sequenced CDR3 bases are TGTGCCAGCAGCTTAAGGAGCGCCCAAGAGACC.

This clone was seen only a few times. The read falls 3 residues short of the CDR3 end, and the missing part is taken from the germline J gene. The chain combines TRBV19 with TRBJ1-1; TRBD1 matches 8 bases. This CDR3 is 15 amino acids long. Germline loops: CDR1 LNHDA, CDR2 SQIVND (reference sequence). The CDR3 is CASSSPQGAGPEAFF. Partial CDR3 DNA: TGTGCCAGTAGTAGCCCCCAGGGGGCAGGTCCCGAA.

This clone has ten or more counts. The read ends 3 residues shy of where the CDR3 ends; the end is completed using the germline J gene. The genes are TRBV20-1 and TRBJ1-1, with 7 bases aligning to TRBD1. The V gene end was trimmed by 4 bases and the J gene end by 2 bases; junction bases not matched to a gene: 4. This CDR3 is 13 amino acids long. From germline, CDR1 is DFQATT and CDR2 SNEGSKA (reference sequence). The CDR3 loop is CSAKTGHNTEAFF. CDR3 bases read: TGCAGTGCTAAGACAGGGCACAACACTGAA.

This clone was counted between two and nine times. Sequencing ends 3 residues short of the CDR3 end; the germline J gene provides the rest. The chain couples TRBV7-3 to TRBJ2-5; either TRBD1 or TRBD2 may supply D (5 bases each). Trimming stripped 1 base from V and 5 bases from J, with 11 bases between. This CDR3 spans 14 amino acids. Looked up from germline, CDR1 is SGHTA and CDR2 is FQGTGA. The CDR3 here is CASSLSGREETQYF. The sequenced CDR3 bases are TGTGCCAGCAGCTTAAGTGGCAGGGAGGAGACC.

With respect to this clone: The DNA ends 3 residues before the CDR3 does, and the rest of the CDR3 is filled in from the germline J gene. The chain joins TRBV19 to TRBJ1-1, with D perhaps matching TRBD1 (6 bases). Germline assignment: CDR1 LNHDA and CDR2 SQIVND (reference sequence). This CDR3 is built from 16 residues. V lost 6 bases, J lost 0 bases, and 17 bases lay in between. The CDR3 region is CASSLPLGHMNTEAFF. CDR3 DNA (partial): TGTGCCAGTAGCCTCCCCTTGGGACACATGAACACTGAA.

In its sample, this clone was seen many times. Read sequence stops 3 residues before the CDR3 end, and the germline J gene provides the missing end. The rearrangement joins TRBV30 to TRBJ1-4, with 7 bases identical to TRBD1. J lost 8 bases, V lost 1 base, and 7 bases had no gene match. Germline CDR1 is GTSNPN and CDR2 is SVGIG (reference sequence). This CDR3 comprises 14 residues. CDR3 sequence: CAWSADRVREKLFF. The CDR3 DNA, read in part, is TGTGCCTGGAGTGCTGACAGGGTACGCGAAAAA.

This clone was observed at least ten times. The CDR3 is cut off 3 residues early in the read; its end comes from the germline J gene. J is TRBJ2-7 and V is TRBV6-2 or TRBV6-3, with 7 positions matching TRBD1. The CDR3 extends over 15 amino acids. Germline-derived CDR1 and CDR2 are MNHEY and SVGEGT. V lost 5 bases and J lost 4; bases outside the gene matches: 11. The CDR3 reads CASSRTGRISYEQYF. Partial CDR3 DNA: TGTGCCAGCAGTCGGACAGGCCGAATTTCGTACGAG.

Note on this clone: The read comes to an end 3 residues before the CDR3 does, leaving the germline J gene to fill in the end. The chain uses TRBV19 and TRBJ1-2; D not certain. This CDR3 has 14 amino acids. Germline assignment: CDR1 LNHDA and CDR2 SQIVND (reference sequence). CDR3 bases read: TGTGCCAGTAGACTAGCGGGAGGGCTAAATGAC. Protein: CASRLAGGLND. From start to end, the CDR3 is CASRLAGGLNDYTF.

Turning to this clone: The CDR3 extends 3 residues past the end of the read, so its final part is completed from the germline J gene. V usage is TRBV19 and J usage is TRBJ1-5; 10 bases map to TRBD1. Germline CDR1 and CDR2: LNHDA and SQIVND (reference sequence). The CDR3 runs 15 residues. Trimming cost V 7 bases and J 5 bases; bases outside gene matches: 8. CDR3 DNA, as far as it was read: TGTGCCAGTATCCCGGGACAGGGGAATTATCAGCCC. Translated, it gives CASIPGQGNYQP. In full, the CDR3 is CASIPGQGNYQPQHF. Using reference TRBV19 and TRBJ1-5 for the parts outside the CDR3, the full variable domain is DGGITQSPKYLFRKEGQNVTLSCEQNLNHDAMYWYRQDPGQGLRLIYYSQIVNDFQKGDIAEGYSVSREKKESFPLTVTSAQKNPTAFYLCASIPGQGNYQPQHFGDGTRLSIL.

This clone was observed at least ten times. CDR3 in amino acids: CASSLYQSNEQFF. The sequenced CDR3 bases are TGCGCCAGCAGCTTGTATCAGAGCAATGAG. V is TRBV5-1 and J is TRBJ2-1, with D unresolved. The DNA ends 3 residues before the CDR3 does, and the rest of the CDR3 is filled in from the germline J gene. This CDR3 has 13 residues. Between the trimmed V and J ends, which lost 1 base and 6 bases, there was a span of 8 bases. Germline-derived CDR1 and CDR2 are SGHRS and YFSETQ.

In this sample, this clone turned up many times. The read stops 3 residues short of the end of the CDR3; the missing end is completed from the germline J gene. The J gene is TRBJ2-7, the V gene TRBV6-2 or TRBV6-3; TRBD2 agrees at 8 bases. Germline CDR1 is MNHEY and CDR2 is SVGEGT. Losses at the gene ends were 5 bases for V and 4 bases for J; bases not matched to a gene: 7. The CDR3 is made up of 14 amino acids. The covered CDR3 bases are TGTGCCAGCAGTCCAGCGGGAGAGGCGTACGAG. Protein: CASSPAGEAYE. The complete CDR3 reads CASSPAGEAYEQYF.

Many counts were recorded for this clone. The read comes to an end 3 residues before the CDR3 does, leaving the germline J gene to fill in the end. The rearrangement links TRBV20-1 to TRBJ2-1, with 14 positions matching TRBD2. Germline CDR1 and CDR2: DFQATT and SNEGSKA (reference sequence). The CDR3 is made up of 16 amino acids. V lost 0 bases and J lost 7; bases outside the gene matches: 5. The CDR3 sequence: CSARDPGTSGGNEQFF. The part of the CDR3 DNA that was read is TGCAGTGCTAGAGATCCTGGGACTAGCGGGGGAAATGAG.

The table lists this clone with a few counts. From the germline J gene comes the end of the CDR3, since the read stops 3 residues before it. The V and J genes are TRBV30 and TRBJ1-2; 7 nucleotides match TRBD1. The CDR3 loop spans 14 amino acids. With V trimmed by 2 bases and J by 2 bases, 5 bases remained unmatched. CDR1 is GTSNPN, CDR2 SVGIG, per germline (reference sequence). CDR3 loop: CAWSSRGQNYGYTF. CDR3 DNA, as far as it was read: TGTGCCTGGAGTTCACGGGGACAGAACTATGGC.